The T cell receptor (beta chain) described here comes from a study of cytomegalovirus exposure and HLA in healthy donors. Trimming removed 2 bases from V and 3 bases from J; junction bases left unmatched: 6. This CDR3 is built from 15 residues. Looked up from germline, CDR1 is SGHRS and CDR2 is YFSETQ. PCR primers comprised 60 Vbeta and 13 Jbeta primers. The table came from immunoSEQ multiplex PCR; TCRdb's copy has only in-frame clones and leaves some out. The sample holds some 130,000 clones, 76% seen once. This chain joins TRBV5-1 and TRBJ2-7, with 9 bases matching TRBD1. The sequence derives from a man aged 40-55 years in good health and CMV-seronegative. The specimen sequenced was PBMCs. The CDR3 DNA follows: TGCGCCAGCAGCTTAACCGGGACAGGGTTCTACGAGCAGTACTTC. This codes for CASSLTGTGFYEQYF.